These 17 T cell receptor beta chains originate from one sample sequenced in a study of shared clonotypes between healthy human individuals. The protocol was immunoSEQ multiplex PCR, while the TCRdb copy is restricted to in-frame clones and leaves out a portion. Among around 2.1 million clones listed, approximately 94% were seen once. Terminally differentiated effector memory CD45RA+ cells were excluded from the naive CD8 cells, which were CD45RO-negative and positively selected for CCR7. The sequencing sample was made of naive CD8+ T cells from PBMCs. The origin of the receptors is a man in his late teens or twenties in good health. Some clones in this sample may be carry-over from other donors' samples.

The chain uses TRBV11-2 and TRBJ2-7, with D perhaps matching TRBD1 or TRBD2 (5 bases each). This CDR3 is built from 15 residues. With 3 bases removed from V and 3 bases from J, the gap between germline ends came to 15 bases. From germline, CDR1 is SGHAT and CDR2 FQNNGV. CDR3 coding DNA: TGTGCCAGCAGCTTGGACGTAGGGGACCTCTACGAGCAGTACTTC. It translates to CASSLDVGDLYEQYF.

The chain couples TRBV7-9 to TRBJ2-1; no definite D call. The CDR3 is 16 residues long. Looked up from germline, CDR1 is SEHNR and CDR2 is FQNEAQ (reference sequence). V lost 6 bases and J 4 bases, leaving 19 bases between the germline ends. The CDR3 reads CASSSFRNGLYNEQFF. CDR3 nucleotide sequence: TGTGCCAGCAGTTCCTTTCGGAACGGGTTGTACAATGAGCAGTTCTTC.

The chain recombines TRBV27 with TRBJ2-1; D unclear. From germline, CDR1 is MNHEY and CDR2 SMNVEV (reference sequence). The CDR3 spans 13 residues. Trimming removed 2 bases at V and 7 bases at J, with 9 bases between. CDR3 in DNA: TGTGCCAGCAGTTTAGTCAAGAGGAATGAGCAGTTCTTC. Protein: CASSLVKRNEQFF.

The chain is built from TRBV5-1 and TRBJ1-3, with D unresolved. The CDR3 covers 15 residues. CDR1 and CDR2 (germline): SGHRS, YFSETQ. The V gene lost 3 bases and the J gene lost 0 bases, with 10 bases spanning the gap. This chain's CDR3 is CASSSTAFSGNTIYF. The CDR3 DNA follows: TGCGCCAGCAGCTCAACAGCTTTCTCTGGAAACACCATATATTTT.

Notes on this clone: The sample has other DNA sequences that encode this CDR3 too. The chain links TRBV4-3 to TRBJ1-5, with D perhaps TRBD1 (5 bases). This CDR3 comprises 15 residues. The germline V gene encodes CDR1 LGHNA and CDR2 YSLEER. The V gene lost 0 bases and the J gene lost 1 base, with 7 bases spanning the gap. CDR3 DNA sequence: TGCGCCAGCAGCCAAGATCGGGGGAGCAATCAGCCCCAGCATTTT. This encodes CASSQDRGSNQPQHF.

The chain recombines TRBV7-9 with TRBJ2-5; 9 nucleotides match TRBD1. This CDR3 comprises 15 residues. Looked up from germline, CDR1 is SEHNR and CDR2 is FQNEAQ (reference sequence). V lost 4 bases and J lost 2; bases outside the gene matches: 5. The CDR3 spells CASSSGTGIQETQYF. The DNA of the CDR3 is TGTGCCAGCAGCTCCGGGACAGGGATTCAAGAGACCCAGTACTTC.

The chain links TRBV29-1 to TRBJ1-2; D is ambiguous. In germline, CDR1 is SQVTM, CDR2 ANQGSEA. There are 15 residues in the CDR3. The ends were cut back, 5 bases at V and 4 bases at J, with 20 bases in the middle. The CDR3 DNA reads as TGCAGCGTTTATTATCGGCCGGCCGAAAGCTATGGCTACACCTTC. Its translation is CSVYYRPAESYGYTF.

The chain recombines TRBV7-8 with TRBJ2-5; possibly TRBD1 or TRBD2 for D (5 bases each). V lost 2 bases and J lost 5, with 18 bases in between. The CDR3 totals 16 residues. Germline V gene lookup returns CDR1 SGHVS and CDR2 FQNEAQ. As DNA, the CDR3 is TGTGCCAGCAGCTTATATCGGGGCCAGGCGGCGGAGACCCAGTACTTC. Its protein is CASSLYRGQAAETQYF.

The J gene is TRBJ1-1, the V gene TRBV11-2; 7 nucleotides align to TRBD1. CDR3 length: 13 residues. Germline CDR1 reads SGHAT; CDR2 reads FQNNGV. J lost 4 bases, V lost 4 bases, and 3 bases had no gene match. As DNA, the CDR3 is TGTGCCAGCAGCTCCGGGACAGCCACTGAAGCTTTCTTT. Its translation: CASSSGTATEAFF.

CDR3 protein: CASSQGVSSGNTIYF. The CDR3 DNA is TGTGCCAGCAGCCAGGGGGTTAGCTCTGGAAACACCATATATTTT. The V gene is TRBV7-9, the J gene TRBJ1-3, with 7 bases matching TRBD1. V was clipped by 5 bases and J by 0 bases; unmatched bases: 4. The CDR3 has 15 amino acids. CDR1 is SEHNR, CDR2 FQNEAQ, per germline (reference sequence).

The chain recombines TRBV27 with TRBJ1-2, with 10 bases fitting TRBD1. The CDR3 loop spans 13 amino acids. J gave up 8 bases and V 7 bases, and 7 bases lay outside the gene matches. The V gene's germline CDR1 is MNHEY and CDR2 SMNVEV (reference sequence). This CDR3 is CASTRQGAPGYTF. CDR3 sequence (DNA): TGTGCCAGCACACGACAGGGGGCGCCCGGCTACACCTTC.

Turning to this clone: Other DNA sequences in the same sample also yield this CDR3. This chain links TRBV19 with TRBJ2-1; 8 bases agree with TRBD2. V trimming: 1 base; J trimming: 4 bases; junction bases outside the gene matches: 3. This CDR3 is built from 15 residues. The germline gives CDR1 LNHDA, CDR2 SQIVND (reference sequence). The CDR3 loop is CASSIAGLGYNEQFF. The CDR3 DNA reads TGTGCCAGTAGTATAGCGGGACTAGGGTACAATGAGCAGTTCTTC.

Worth noting for this clone: Additional DNA sequences in this sample encode the identical CDR3. The chain is built from TRBV7-9 and TRBJ2-7; D may be TRBD2 (6 bases). The CDR3 length is 14 residues. Deletions cut 6 bases from V and 1 base from J, with 13 bases between. Germline lookup yields CDR1 SEHNR and CDR2 FQNEAQ (reference sequence). The CDR3 region is CASSPTGLSYEQYF. The CDR3 DNA is TGTGCCAGCAGTCCCACGGGACTGTCCTACGAGCAGTACTTC. The full variable domain, completed using reference TRBV7-9 and TRBJ2-7, is DTGVSQNPRHKITKRGQNVTFRCDPISEHNRLYWYRQTLGQGPEFLTYFQNEAQLEKSRLLSDRFSAERPKGSFSTLEIQRTEQGDSAMYLCASSPTGLSYEQYFGPGTRLTVT.

The rearrangement uses TRBV5-4 and TRBJ2-3; D is possibly TRBD1 (6 bases). CDR3 length: 17 amino acids. Germline V gene sequence: CDR1 SGHNT, CDR2 YYREEE (reference sequence). Trimming shortened V by 2 bases and J by 0 bases, and 16 bases separated the two germline ends. CDR3 loop: CASSFPTGRASTDTQYF. The CDR3 DNA is TGTGCCAGCAGCTTCCCCACAGGGCGGGCTAGCACAGATACGCAGTATTTT.

The V call is TRBV28, the J call TRBJ1-1, with a tentative D call TRBD1 (5 bases). The germline V gene encodes CDR1 MDHEN and CDR2 SYDVKM. V was clipped by 3 bases and J by 7 bases, with 21 bases between them. The CDR3 consists of 16 residues. CDR3 nucleotides: TGTGCCAGCAGTTTGTCAGGTTGGCAGGGCTTGGGTGAAGCTTTCTTT. Amino acids: CASSLSGWQGLGEAFF.

V is TRBV27 and J is TRBJ2-7, with D unclear. The length of the CDR3 is 12 residues. The germline gives CDR1 MNHEY, CDR2 SMNVEV (reference sequence). Trimming stripped 5 bases from V and 3 bases from J, with 8 bases between. The CDR3 reads CASSPHIYEQYF. The DNA of the CDR3 is TGTGCCAGCAGTCCACACATCTACGAGCAGTACTTC.

The J gene is TRBJ2-5, the V gene TRBV27; 9 bases align to TRBD2. From germline, CDR1 is MNHEY and CDR2 SMNVEV (reference sequence). This CDR3 is built from 13 residues. Germline trimming cut 6 bases from V and 5 bases from J; bases unmatched to any gene: 4. The CDR3 region is CASRQRGAETQYF. The CDR3 DNA reads TGTGCCAGCAGACAGCGGGGGGCGGAGACCCAGTACTTC.